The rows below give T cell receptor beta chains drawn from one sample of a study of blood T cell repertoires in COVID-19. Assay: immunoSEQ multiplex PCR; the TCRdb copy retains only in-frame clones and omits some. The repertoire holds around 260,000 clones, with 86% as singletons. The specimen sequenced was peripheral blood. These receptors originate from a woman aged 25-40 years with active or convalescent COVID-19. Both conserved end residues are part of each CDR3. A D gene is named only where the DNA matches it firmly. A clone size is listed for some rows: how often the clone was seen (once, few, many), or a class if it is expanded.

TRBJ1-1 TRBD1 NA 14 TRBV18 CASSLNSWDSEAFF TGTGCCAGCTCACTCAACTCTTGGGACAGTGAAGCTTTCTTT
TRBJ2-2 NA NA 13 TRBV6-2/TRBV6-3 CASSPVSSGELFF TGTGCCAGCAGCCCCGTATCCTCCGGGGAGCTGTTTTTT
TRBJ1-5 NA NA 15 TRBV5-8 CASSTGIPSNQPQHF TGTGCCAGCAGCACAGGAATACCAAGCAATCAGCCCCAGCATTTT
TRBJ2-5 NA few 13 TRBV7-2 CASSRGGGETQYF TGTGCCAGCAGTCGTGGGGGCGGGGAGACCCAGTACTTC
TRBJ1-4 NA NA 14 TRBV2 CASSLQGTNEKLFF TGTGCCAGCAGTTTACAGGGAACTAATGAAAAACTGTTTTTT
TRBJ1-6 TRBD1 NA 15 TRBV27 CASSRRTGANSPLHF TGTGCCAGCAGTAGAAGGACAGGGGCTAATTCACCCCTCCACTTT
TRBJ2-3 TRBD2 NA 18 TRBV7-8 CASSLPPTSGGARDTQYF TGTGCCAGCAGCTTACCCCCTACTAGCGGGGGGGCCAGAGATACGCAGTATTTT
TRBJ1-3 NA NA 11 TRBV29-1 CSVAGENTIYF TGCAGCGTTGCCGGGGAAAACACCATATATTTT
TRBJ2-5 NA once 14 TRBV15 CATSRGRAQETQYF TGTGCCACCAGCAGAGGTCGCGCCCAAGAGACCCAGTACTTC
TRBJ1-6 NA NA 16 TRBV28 CASSWDGQDRTSPLHF TGTGCCAGCAGTTGGGATGGCCAAGACAGGACCTCACCCCTCCACTTT
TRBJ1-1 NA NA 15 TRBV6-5 CASSYSWQRLAEAFF TGTGCCAGCAGTTACTCGTGGCAGAGGTTAGCTGAAGCTTTCTTT
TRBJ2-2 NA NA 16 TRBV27 CASSTGKRPNTGELFF TGTGCCAGCAGTACGGGGAAACGACCGAACACCGGGGAGCTGTTTTTT
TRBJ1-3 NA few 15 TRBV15 CATSRPQGAGNTIYF TGTGCCACCAGCAGACCACAGGGCGCTGGAAACACCATATATTTT
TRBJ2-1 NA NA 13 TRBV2 CASSEQGLNEQFF TGTGCCAGCAGTGAGCAGGGACTCAATGAGCAGTTCTTC
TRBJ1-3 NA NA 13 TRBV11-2 CASSLEEGTTIYF TGTGCCAGCAGCTTAGAGGAGGGGACCACCATATATTTT
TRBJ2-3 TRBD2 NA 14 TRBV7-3 CASSLMSGGDTQYF TGTGCCAGCAGCTTAATGTCGGGAGGAGATACGCAGTATTTT
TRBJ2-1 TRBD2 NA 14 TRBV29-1 CSVDGTSAYNEQFF TGCAGCGTTGATGGGACTAGCGCCTACAATGAGCAGTTCTTC
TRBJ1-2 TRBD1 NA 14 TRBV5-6 CASSPGQRAYGYTF TGTGCCAGCAGCCCGGGACAGAGGGCTTATGGCTACACCTTC
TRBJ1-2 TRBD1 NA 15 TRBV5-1 CASSPDSGTDYGYTF TGCGCCAGCAGTCCCGATTCCGGGACAGACTATGGCTACACCTTC
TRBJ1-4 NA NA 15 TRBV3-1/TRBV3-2 CASSPKRHFNEKLFF TGTGCCAGCAGCCCCAAGCGGCACTTTAATGAAAAACTGTTTTTT
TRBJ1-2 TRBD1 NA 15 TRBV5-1 CASSPLGQVHYGYTF TGCGCCAGCAGCCCACTTGGACAGGTCCACTATGGCTACACCTTC
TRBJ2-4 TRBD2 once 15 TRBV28 CASSLPGEGGDIQYF TGTGCCAGCAGTTTACCCGGGGAGGGCGGTGACATTCAGTACTTC
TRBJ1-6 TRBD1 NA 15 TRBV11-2 CASSAGTAYNSPLHF TGTGCCAGCAGCGCCGGGACAGCCTATAATTCACCCCTCCACTTT
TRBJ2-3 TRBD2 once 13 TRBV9 CARGRGGPDTQYF TGTGCCCGCGGGCGGGGGGGGCCAGATACGCAGTATTTT
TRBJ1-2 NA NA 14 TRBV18 CASSPRGGPYGYTF TGTGCCAGCTCACCGCGCGGGGGGCCCTATGGCTACACCTTC
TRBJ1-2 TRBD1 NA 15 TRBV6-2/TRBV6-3 CASRPRTGAPYGYTF TGTGCCAGCAGACCTCGGACAGGGGCACCATATGGCTACACCTTC
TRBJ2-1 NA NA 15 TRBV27 CASSLWRGMGNEQFF TGTGCCAGCAGTTTATGGAGGGGCATGGGGAATGAGCAGTTCTTC
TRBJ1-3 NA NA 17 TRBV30 CAWSMDGGASSGNTIYF TGTGCCTGGAGTATGGATGGTGGGGCGAGCTCTGGAAACACCATATATTTT
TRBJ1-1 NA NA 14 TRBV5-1 CASSPRQPGTEAFF TGCGCCAGCAGCCCCCGCCAACCGGGCACTGAAGCTTTCTTT
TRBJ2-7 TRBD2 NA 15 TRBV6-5 CASITTSGGFGEQYF TGTGCCAGCATTACGACTAGCGGGGGATTCGGCGAGCAGTACTTC
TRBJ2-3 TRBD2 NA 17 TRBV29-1 CSALPGLAGGVTDTQYF TGCAGCGCTCTCCCAGGACTAGCGGGGGGGGTGACAGATACGCAGTATTTT
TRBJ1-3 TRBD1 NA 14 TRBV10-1 CASRDRYSGNTIYF TGCGCCAGCAGGGACAGGTACTCTGGAAACACCATATATTTT
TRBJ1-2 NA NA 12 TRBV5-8 CASSLLNYGYTF TGTGCCAGCAGCCTACTCAACTATGGCTACACCTTC
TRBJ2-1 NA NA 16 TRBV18 CASSRNRERVYNEQFF TGTGCCAGCTCACGAAACAGGGAGAGGGTGTACAATGAGCAGTTCTTC
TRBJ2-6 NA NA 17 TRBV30 CAWAQGSSSSGANVLTF TGTGCCTGGGCTCAGGGGTCCTCTAGTTCTGGGGCCAACGTCCTGACTTTC
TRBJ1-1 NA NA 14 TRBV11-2 CASSPEAGSTEAFF TGTGCCAGCAGCCCAGAGGCGGGATCGACTGAAGCTTTCTTT
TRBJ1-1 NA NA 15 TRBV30 CACRPGGAGNTEAFF TGTGCCTGCCGCCCGGGGGGGGCTGGGAACACTGAAGCTTTCTTT
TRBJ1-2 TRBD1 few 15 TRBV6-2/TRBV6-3 CASSYSRGTGVGYTF TGTGCCAGCAGTTACTCGAGGGGGACAGGGGTCGGCTACACCTTC
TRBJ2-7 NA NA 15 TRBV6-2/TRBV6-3 CASSYARASSYEQYF TGTGCCAGCAGTTACGCCAGGGCTTCGTCCTACGAGCAGTACTTC
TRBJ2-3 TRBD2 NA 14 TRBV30 CAWMGGGANDTQYF TGTGCCTGGATGGGCGGGGGGGCCAACGATACGCAGTATTTT
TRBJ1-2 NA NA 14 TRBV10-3 CAISESAVNYGYTF TGTGCCATCAGTGAGTCGGCAGTTAACTATGGCTACACCTTC
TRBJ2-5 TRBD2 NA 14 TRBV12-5 CASGPGLAVETQYF TGTGCTAGTGGTCCGGGACTAGCGGTGGAGACCCAGTACTTC
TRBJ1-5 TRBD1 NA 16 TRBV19 CASSKTSGTGGQPQHF TGTGCCAGTAGTAAAACCTCCGGGACAGGGGGTCAGCCCCAGCATTTT
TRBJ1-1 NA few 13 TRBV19 CASSISGYTEAFF TGTGCCAGTAGTATCTCGGGATACACTGAAGCTTTCTTT
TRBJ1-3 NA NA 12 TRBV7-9 CASSLDGESGYF TGTGCCAGCAGCTTAGATGGGGAGTCGGGATATTTT
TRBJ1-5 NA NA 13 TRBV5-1 CASSLGQNQPQHF TGCGCCAGCAGCTTGGGGCAGAATCAGCCCCAGCATTTT
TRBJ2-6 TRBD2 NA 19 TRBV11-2 CASSLVLAGGSSGANVLTF TGTGCCAGCAGCTTAGTCCTAGCGGGGGGAAGCTCTGGGGCCAACGTCCTGACTTTC
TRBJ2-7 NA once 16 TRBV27 CASSWGRGLPSYEQYF TGTGCCAGCAGTTGGGGTAGGGGTCTTCCCTCCTACGAGCAGTACTTC
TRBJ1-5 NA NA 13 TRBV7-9 CASSLGGVSAQHF TGTGCCAGCAGCTTGGGGGGTGTGTCAGCCCAGCATTTT
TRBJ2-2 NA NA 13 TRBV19 CASSEGVGGELFF TGTGCCAGTAGTGAGGGCGTCGGCGGGGAGCTGTTTTTT
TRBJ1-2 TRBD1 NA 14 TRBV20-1 CSAIETGVVSGYTF TGCAGTGCTATTGAGACAGGGGTAGTGAGTGGCTACACCTTC